A selection of T cell receptor beta chains follows, all from one sample in a study of T cell changes during pregnancy in multiple sclerosis. Only in-frame clones appear in the TCRdb table, and some are missing; sequencing was by immunoSEQ multiplex PCR. In the table there are about 92,000 clones, approximately 92% of which are singletons. Sample: peripheral blood, taken in the first trimester of pregnancy. The receptors shown here come from a female donor with multiple sclerosis, enrolled in a pregnancy study. Each CDR3 is given with its conserved first and last residue. A D gene is named only where the DNA matches it firmly. The listing skips clone size in some rows; elsewhere it reads once, few, many or a size class.

.,.,TRBJ1-4,TRBV7-9,CASSFSNEKLFF,TGTGCCAGCAGCTTTAGCAATGAAAAACTGTTTTTT
TRBD1,.,TRBJ2-7,TRBV7-3,CASSESRQGATYEQYF,TGTGCCAGCAGCGAGTCGCGACAGGGGGCAACCTACGAGCAGTACTTC
TRBD1,.,TRBJ1-4,TRBV5-1,CASSPDRGPATNEKLFF,TGCGCCAGCAGCCCGGACAGGGGGCCAGCAACTAATGAAAAACTGTTTTTT
TRBD1,.,TRBJ1-1,TRBV28,CASSLPGQVEAFF,TGTGCCAGCAGTCTTCCGGGACAGGTTGAAGCTTTCTTT
TRBD2,.,TRBJ2-1,TRBV6-5,CASSYTGTSGSNEQFF,TGTGCCAGCAGTTACACCGGGACTAGCGGGAGCAATGAGCAGTTCTTC
TRBD1,.,TRBJ1-2,TRBV18,CASSPRGTGGDGYTF,TGTGCCAGCTCACCACGAGGGACAGGGGGCGATGGCTACACCTTC
.,.,TRBJ2-2,TRBV11-2,CASSLDQVHQELFF,TGTGCCAGCAGCTTAGATCAGGTTCACCAGGAGCTGTTTTTT
.,once,TRBJ1-2,TRBV7-8,CASSLSGGTPLGYTF,TGTGCCAGCAGCTTATCGGGAGGCACCCCACTGGGCTACACCTTC
TRBD1,once,TRBJ1-3,TRBV12-5,CASGLDTGQGPGNTIYF,TGTGCTAGTGGTTTGGATACGGGACAGGGACCTGGAAACACCATATATTTT
.,.,TRBJ2-5,TRBV28,CASSPAGPNAWQETQYF,TGTGCCAGCAGCCCTGCGGGGCCCAATGCTTGGCAAGAGACCCAGTACTTC
TRBD2,.,TRBJ2-5,TRBV5-6,CASLGLAGVLGRETQYF,TGTGCCAGCCTAGGACTAGCGGGAGTGCTTGGACGGGAGACCCAGTACTTC
TRBD1,.,TRBJ1-2,TRBV19,CASDDKGQENYGYTF,TGTGCCAGCGACGATAAGGGACAGGAAAACTATGGCTACACCTTC
TRBD2,.,TRBJ2-1,TRBV4-2,CASSQGTSGRTGDEQFF,TGTGCCAGCAGCCAAGGGACTAGCGGGAGGACTGGGGATGAGCAGTTCTTC
TRBD1,once,TRBJ2-1,TRBV6-1,CASIHPGTANNEQFF,TGTGCCAGCATTCACCCCGGGACAGCAAACAATGAGCAGTTCTTC
.,.,TRBJ2-7,TRBV5-1,CASSLVAGYEQYF,TGCGCCAGCAGCTTGGTGGCGGGGTACGAGCAGTACTTC
.,.,TRBJ2-2,TRBV6-6,CASSPPLGVAGELFF,TGTGCCAGCAGCCCCCCGTTGGGAGTTGCCGGGGAGCTGTTTTTT
TRBD2,.,TRBJ2-1,TRBV4-2,CASSQVGLAGGVGHNEQFF,TGTGCCAGCAGCCAGGTCGGACTAGCGGGGGGGGTTGGTCACAATGAGCAGTTCTTC
.,.,TRBJ2-6,TRBV6-5,CASSNRRSGANVLTF,TGTGCCAGCAGCAACAGGCGCTCTGGGGCCAACGTCCTGACTTTC
.,.,TRBJ2-7,TRBV6-5,CASSPTVGVYEQYF,TGTGCCAGCAGTCCTACCGTCGGGGTCTACGAGCAGTACTTC
TRBD2,.,TRBJ2-2,TRBV13,CASSLSLKRETVGELFF,TGTGCCAGCAGCTTATCCCTCAAGCGGGAGACGGTCGGGGAGCTGTTTTTT
.,.,TRBJ2-2,TRBV5-1,CASSMDTYTGELFF,TGCGCCAGCAGCATGGACACCTACACCGGGGAGCTGTTTTTT